This T cell receptor beta chain stems from a study of blood T cell repertoires in COVID-19. Generated by immunoSEQ multiplex PCR, the TCRdb table keeps only in-frame clones and is missing some. This sample yields 35,000 to 40,000 clones, of which roughly 86% are seen a single time; 7% to 9% belongs to the top ten. CDR1 is LGHDT and CDR2 is YNNKEL in the germline V gene (reference sequence). The CDR3 has 20 residues. V was shortened by 0 bases and J by 1 base, with 22 bases between the two germline ends. Sequencing input: peripheral blood. The chain uses TRBV3-1 (or the pseudogene TRBV3-2) and TRBJ2-1; the D gene is possibly TRBD2 (7 bases). The TCR was taken from a human donor in a cohort sampled during active COVID-19. The CDR3 protein is CASSQEDAGDTSFSYNEQFF. In DNA form, the CDR3 reads TGTGCCAGCAGCCAAGAAGACGCGGGGGACACTTCATTTTCCTACAATGAGCAGTTCTTC.